The clone carrying this TCR beta chain was counted many times. Its target is unknown. TCRdb fed the reads into MiXCR, producing one record per CDR3 protein. The sample has 400,000 to 550,000 distinct CDR3 sequences; around 11% are singletons. This specimen belongs to a study of T cell repertoires in cytomegalovirus infection. The wider study: Both CMV infection and a matching HLA type were indicated by public TCR beta signatures.

The germline gives CDR1 LNHDA, CDR2 SQIVND (reference sequence). The CDR3 extends over 20 amino acids. With V trimmed by 5 bases and J by 9 bases, 23 bases remained unmatched. Points from the study as a whole: The study identified carriers of CMV plus the relevant HLA from cumulative public TCR beta family frequency. It was HLA-C-restricted CMV-specific TCR beta clonotypes that dominated the response ex vivo.

This receptor was identified in a human donor in good health (CMV status not recorded). Some clones in this sample may be carry-over from other donors' samples. V is TRBV19 and J is TRBJ2-1, with 12 positions matching TRBD2. Sequenced input: PBMCs. The CDR3 DNA is TGTGCCAGTAGTCCGACAGGCTTGGGGAGACTAGCGGGAGCTCGGGTTGAGCAGTTCTTC. This translates into CASSPTGLGRLAGARVEQFF.